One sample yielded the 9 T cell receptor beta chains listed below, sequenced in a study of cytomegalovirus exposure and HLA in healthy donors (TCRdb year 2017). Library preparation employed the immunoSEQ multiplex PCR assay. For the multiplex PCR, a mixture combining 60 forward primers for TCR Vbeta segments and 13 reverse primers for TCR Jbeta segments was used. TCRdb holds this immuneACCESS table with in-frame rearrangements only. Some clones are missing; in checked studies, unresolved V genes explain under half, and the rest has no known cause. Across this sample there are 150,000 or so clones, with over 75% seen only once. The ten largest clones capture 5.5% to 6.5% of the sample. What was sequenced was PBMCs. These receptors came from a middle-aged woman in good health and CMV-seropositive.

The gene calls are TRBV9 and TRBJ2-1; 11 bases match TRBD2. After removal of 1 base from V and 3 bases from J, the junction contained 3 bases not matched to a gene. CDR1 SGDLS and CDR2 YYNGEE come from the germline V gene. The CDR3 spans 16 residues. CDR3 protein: CASSVSSGRVYNEQFF. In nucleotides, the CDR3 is TGTGCCAGCAGCGTAAGTAGCGGGAGGGTCTACAATGAGCAGTTCTTC.

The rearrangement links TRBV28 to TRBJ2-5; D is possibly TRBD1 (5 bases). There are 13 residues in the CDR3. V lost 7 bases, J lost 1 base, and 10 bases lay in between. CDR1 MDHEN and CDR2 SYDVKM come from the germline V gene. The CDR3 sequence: CASTLGLQETQYF. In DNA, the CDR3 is TGTGCCAGCACCCTGGGGCTCCAAGAGACCCAGTACTTC. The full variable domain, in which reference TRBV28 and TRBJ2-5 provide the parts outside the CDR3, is DVKVTQSSRYLVKRTGEKVFLECVQDMDHENMFWYRQDPGLGLRLIYFSYDVKMKEKGDIPEGYSVSREKKERFSLILESASTNQTSMYLCASTLGLQETQYFGPGTRLLVL.

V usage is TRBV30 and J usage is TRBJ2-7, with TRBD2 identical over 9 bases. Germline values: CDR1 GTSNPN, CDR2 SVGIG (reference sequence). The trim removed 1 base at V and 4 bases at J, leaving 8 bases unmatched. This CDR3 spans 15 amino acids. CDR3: CAWSEGSGRRYEQYF. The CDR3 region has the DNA TGTGCCTGGAGTGAGGGTAGCGGGAGACGGTACGAGCAGTACTTC.

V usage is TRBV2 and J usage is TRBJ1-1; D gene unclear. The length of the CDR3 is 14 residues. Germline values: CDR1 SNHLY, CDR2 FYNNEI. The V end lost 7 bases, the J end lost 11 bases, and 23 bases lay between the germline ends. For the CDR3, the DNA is TGTGCCAGCAACGACGGACTGCCTGTAGCAGCTGCTTTCTTT. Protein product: CASNDGLPVAAAFF. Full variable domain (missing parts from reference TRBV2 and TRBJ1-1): EPEVTQTPSHQVTQMGQEVILRCVPISNHLYFYWYRQILGQKVEFLVSFYNNEISEKSEIFDDQFSVERPDGSNFTLKIRSTKLEDSAMYFCASNDGLPVAAAFFGQGTRLTVV.

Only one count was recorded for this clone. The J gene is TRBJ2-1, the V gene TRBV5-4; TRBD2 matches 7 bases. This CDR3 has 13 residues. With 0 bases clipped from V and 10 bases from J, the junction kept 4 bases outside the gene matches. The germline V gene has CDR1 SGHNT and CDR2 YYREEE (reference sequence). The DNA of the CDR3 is TGTGCCAGCAGCTTGGCCTTGACTAGCGAGCAGTTCTTC. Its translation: CASSLALTSEQFF. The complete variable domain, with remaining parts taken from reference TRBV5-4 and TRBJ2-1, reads ETGVTQSPTHLIKTRGQQVTLRCSSQSGHNTVSWYQQALGQGPQFIFQYYREEENGRGNFPPRFSGLQFPNYSSELNVNALELDDSALYLCASSLALTSEQFFGPGTRLTVL.

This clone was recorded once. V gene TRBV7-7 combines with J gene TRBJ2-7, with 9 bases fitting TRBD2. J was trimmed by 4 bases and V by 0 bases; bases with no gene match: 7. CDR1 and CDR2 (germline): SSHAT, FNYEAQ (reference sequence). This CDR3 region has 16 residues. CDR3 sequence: CASSLASSGIRYEQYF. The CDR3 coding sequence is TGTGCCAGCAGCTTAGCCTCTAGCGGGATAAGGTACGAGCAGTACTTC. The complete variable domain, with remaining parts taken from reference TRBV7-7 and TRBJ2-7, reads GAGVSQSPRYKVTKRGQDVTLRCDPISSHATLYWYQQALGQGPEFLTYFNYEAQPDKSGLPSDRFSAERPEGSISTLTIQRTEQRDSAMYRCASSLASSGIRYEQYFGPGTRLTVT.

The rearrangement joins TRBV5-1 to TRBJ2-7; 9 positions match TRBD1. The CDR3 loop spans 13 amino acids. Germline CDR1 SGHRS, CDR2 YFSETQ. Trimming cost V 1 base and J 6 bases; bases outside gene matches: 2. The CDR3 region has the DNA TGCGCCAGCAGCTTGCCGACAGGGGGCGAGCAGTACTTC. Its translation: CASSLPTGGEQYF.

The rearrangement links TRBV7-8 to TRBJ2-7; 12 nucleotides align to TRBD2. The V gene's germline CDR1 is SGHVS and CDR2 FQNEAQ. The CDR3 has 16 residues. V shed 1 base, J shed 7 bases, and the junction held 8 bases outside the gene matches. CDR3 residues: CASSLGTSGGSREQYF. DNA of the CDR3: TGTGCCAGCAGCTTAGGCACTAGCGGGGGGTCGAGGGAGCAGTACTTC.

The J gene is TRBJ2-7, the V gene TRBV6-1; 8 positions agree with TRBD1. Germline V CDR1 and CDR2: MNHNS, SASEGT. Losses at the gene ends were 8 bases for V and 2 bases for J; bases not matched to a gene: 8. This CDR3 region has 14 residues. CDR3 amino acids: CASWGRGHAYEQYF. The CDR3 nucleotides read TGTGCCAGCTGGGGCAGGGGGCACGCCTACGAGCAGTACTTC.